Listed here are 15 T cell receptor beta chains from one sample, sequenced in a study of blood T cell repertoires in COVID-19. Some clones are missing from TCRdb's copy, which holds only in-frame ones; the method was immunoSEQ multiplex PCR. The sample contains around 150,000 clones, around 84% of which appear only once. Source material: PBMCs or T cells enriched from blood (not recorded which). The receptor source for this set is a man aged 40-49 years who had recovered from COVID-19.

This chain connects TRBV5-1 to TRBJ1-1; TRBD1 matches 7 bases. The CDR3 covers 14 residues. Germline-derived CDR1 and CDR2 are SGHRS and YFSETQ. The trim removed 6 bases at V and 1 base at J, leaving 6 bases unmatched. The CDR3 sequence is CASTGGQPNTEAFF. CDR3 in DNA: TGCGCCAGCACCGGGGGACAGCCGAACACTGAAGCTTTCTTT.

The chain couples TRBV3-1 (or the pseudogene TRBV3-2) to TRBJ2-5; the D gene is possibly TRBD2 (6 bases). This CDR3 comprises 16 residues. Trimming stripped 1 base from V and 1 base from J, with 13 bases between. Per the germline V gene, CDR1 is LGHDT and CDR2 is YNNKEL (reference sequence). CDR3 residues: CASSQGGRGRQETQYF. In DNA form, the CDR3 reads TGTGCCAGCAGCCAAGGCGGGCGGGGCCGCCAAGAGACCCAGTACTTC.

This clone occurred once. The chain combines TRBV6-5 with TRBJ2-7, with 10 bases fitting TRBD2. With 4 bases clipped from V and 1 base from J, the junction kept 4 bases outside the gene matches. This CDR3 is built from 15 residues. Germline V lookup: CDR1 MNHEY, CDR2 SVGAGI. The CDR3 sequence: CASSWTSGPSYEQYF. For the CDR3, the DNA is TGTGCCAGCAGTTGGACTAGCGGTCCGTCCTACGAGCAGTACTTC.

The J gene is TRBJ2-6, the V gene TRBV6-1; D is unclear. The CDR3 has 15 residues. Per the germline V gene, CDR1 is MNHNS and CDR2 is SASEGT. Trimming shortened V by 2 bases and J by 4 bases, and 9 bases separated the two germline ends. In nucleotides, the CDR3 is TGTGCCAGCAGTGAATGGTTTAGCGGGGCCAACGTCCTGACTTTC. Amino acid sequence: CASSEWFSGANVLTF.

The chain combines TRBV19 with TRBJ1-1, with D hard to call. V was cut by 3 bases and J by 1 base, with 6 bases left in between. CDR1 and CDR2 (germline): LNHDA, SQIVND (reference sequence). CDR3 length: 13 amino acids. Here the CDR3 reads CASSMNWNTEAFF. Written as DNA, the CDR3 is TGTGCCAGTAGTATGAACTGGAACACTGAAGCTTTCTTT.

The V and J genes are TRBV28 and TRBJ1-1, with TRBD1 identical over 9 bases. The germline gives CDR1 MDHEN, CDR2 SYDVKM. This CDR3 contains 15 residues. The ends lost 6 bases at V and 5 bases at J; junction bases unmatched: 10. Here the CDR3 DNA reads TGTGCCAGCAGGGAAGGGACAGGGACGGGGACTGAAGCTTTCTTT. Translated, it gives CASREGTGTGTEAFF.

This chain uses TRBV6-5 with TRBJ2-7; TRBD2 matches at 10 bases. In germline, CDR1 is MNHEY, CDR2 SVGAGI. This CDR3 has 15 residues. V gave up 8 bases and J gave up 0 bases; unmatched junction bases: 7. The CDR3 coding sequence is TGTGCCAGCGGAGGACTAGCGGAAAGCTCCTACGAGCAGTACGTC. It specifies CASGGLAESSYEQYV.

This clone occurred once. V is TRBV12-3 or TRBV12-4 and J is TRBJ2-3; D gene unclear. This CDR3 spans 13 amino acids. V lost 6 bases and J lost 0, with 7 bases in between. CDR3 amino acids: CASRTGSTDTQYF. CDR3 DNA sequence: TGTGCCAGCAGGACCGGGAGCACAGATACGCAGTATTTT.

Points on this clone: Distinct nucleotide sequences in the sample also encode this CDR3. The rearrangement links TRBV5-1 to TRBJ1-3; 8 nucleotides match TRBD1. The CDR3 has 14 residues. Germline V gene sequence: CDR1 SGHRS, CDR2 YFSETQ. V shed 0 bases and J 4 bases; nucleotides not matched to a gene: 0. CDR3 amino acids: CASSLGDRGNTIYF. CDR3 DNA sequence: TGCGCCAGCAGCTTGGGGGACAGGGGAAACACCATATATTTT.

This clone occurred a few times. The genes are TRBV19 and TRBJ2-5; tentative D call: TRBD1 (5 bases). Germline lookup yields CDR1 LNHDA and CDR2 SQIVND (reference sequence). The V and J ends lost 3 bases and 2 bases respectively, with 7 bases between them. CDR3 length: 13 amino acids. The CDR3 is CASSMGQQETQYF. The CDR3 nucleotides are TGTGCCAGTAGTATGGGGCAGCAAGAGACCCAGTACTTC. Full variable domain (rest looked up from reference TRBV19 and TRBJ2-5): DGGITQSPKYLFRKEGQNVTLSCEQNLNHDAMYWYRQDPGQGLRLIYYSQIVNDFQKGDIAEGYSVSREKKESFPLTVTSAQKNPTAFYLCASSMGQQETQYFGPGTRLLVL.

V gene TRBV6-5 combines with J gene TRBJ2-1; D not resolved. This CDR3 has 14 residues. Germline V lookup: CDR1 MNHEY, CDR2 SVGAGI. Trimming cost V 7 bases and J 0 bases, with 10 bases left between them. CDR3 loop: CASTQMSSYNEQFF. CDR3 nucleotide sequence: TGTGCCAGCACCCAAATGAGCTCCTACAATGAGCAGTTCTTC.

The chain joins TRBV4-1 to TRBJ2-3, with 9 bases aligning to TRBD2. The CDR3 consists of 16 residues. CDR1 MGHRA and CDR2 YSYEKL come from the germline V gene. The V and J ends lost 0 bases and 3 bases, in that order; junction bases with no gene match: 4. Written as DNA, the CDR3 is TGCGCCAGCAGCCAAGATCCAGCGGGGGGAACAGATACGCAGTATTTT. Its translation: CASSQDPAGGTDTQYF.

The sample holds a few counts of this clone. The gene calls are TRBV4-2 and TRBJ2-6; 8 bases are shared with TRBD1. Per germline, CDR1 LGHNA and CDR2 YNFKEQ. The CDR3 is 17 residues long. V trimming: 4 bases; J trimming: 2 bases; junction bases outside the gene matches: 7. CDR3: CASSPIAQGAGANVLTF. Here the CDR3 DNA reads TGTGCCAGCAGCCCAATCGCACAGGGGGCTGGGGCCAACGTCCTGACTTTC.

The CDR3 loop reads CASSVAQGDSNQPQHF. The CDR3 region has the DNA TGTGCCAGCAGCGTAGCGCAGGGGGATAGCAATCAGCCCCAGCATTTT. The chain joins TRBV9 to TRBJ1-5, with TRBD1 matching 7 bases. Per the germline V gene, CDR1 is SGDLS and CDR2 is YYNGEE. Germline trimming cut 0 bases from V and 0 bases from J; bases unmatched to any gene: 3. The CDR3 spans 16 residues. Complete variable domain (other parts from reference TRBV9 and TRBJ1-5): DSGVTQTPKHLITATGQRVTLRCSPRSGDLSVYWYQQSLDQGLQFLIQYYNGEERAKGNILERFSAQQFPDLHSELNLSSLELGDSALYFCASSVAQGDSNQPQHFGDGTRLSIL.

The V gene is TRBV5-5, the J gene TRBJ2-1, with D possibly TRBD2 on 7 matching bases. The ends were cut back, 6 bases at V and 8 bases at J, with 15 bases in the middle. Germline V lookup: CDR1 SGHKS, CDR2 YYEKEE (reference sequence). This CDR3 is 13 amino acids long. The CDR3 here is CASNSQGRDEQFF. CDR3 sequence (DNA): TGTGCCAGCAATAGTCAGGGGAGGGATGAGCAGTTCTTC. Combining the CDR3 with reference TRBV5-5 and TRBJ2-1 gives the whole variable domain DAGVTQSPTHLIKTRGQQVTLRCSPISGHKSVSWYQQVLGQGPQFIFQYYEKEERGRGNFPDRFSARQFPNYSSELNVNALLLGDSALYLCASNSQGRDEQFFGPGTRLTVL.